Following are 31 T cell receptor beta chains from one sample sequenced in a study of PD-1 blockade in classical Hodgkin lymphoma. Some clones are missing from TCRdb's copy, which holds only in-frame ones; the method was immunoSEQ multiplex PCR. The data show approximately 11,000 clones, with over 70% seen just once and more than 9% held by the top ten. Every patient experienced relapse after autologous stem cell transplantation, and brentuximab vedotin exposure varied. Sequenced here: peripheral blood mononuclear cells (PBMCs), sampled at baseline. These TCRs come from a human donor with classical Hodgkin lymphoma.

This clone was recorded once. The J gene is TRBJ2-3, the V gene TRBV7-2; D might be TRBD1 (5 bases). Per germline, CDR1 SGHTA and CDR2 FQGNSA. V shed 4 bases and J shed 2 bases, with 16 bases lying between them. The CDR3 covers 16 residues. The CDR3 DNA follows: TGTGCCAGCAGCTATCAGGGTTTGCCTAACACAGATACGCAGTATTTT. Protein product: CASSYQGLPNTDTQYF.

This clone has just one count. This chain connects TRBV28 to TRBJ2-2; no definite D call. With 7 bases removed from V and 3 bases from J, the gap between germline ends came to 9 bases. Germline loops: CDR1 MDHEN, CDR2 SYDVKM. This CDR3 region has 13 residues. The CDR3 region is CASTTTHTGELFF. The CDR3 DNA reads TGTGCCAGCACCACTACGCACACCGGGGAGCTGTTTTTT.

Here the CDR3 reads CASSERQANANTEAFF. CDR3 sequence (DNA): TGTGCCAGCAGTGAACGGCAGGCAAATGCGAACACTGAAGCTTTCTTT. V usage is TRBV2 and J usage is TRBJ1-1; no definite D call. The CDR3 length is 16 residues. Trimming cost V 2 bases and J 1 base, with 14 bases left between them. Per germline, CDR1 SNHLY and CDR2 FYNNEI.

The CDR3 here is CASSPFGLRGNNEQFF. As DNA, the CDR3 is TGCGCCAGCAGTCCTTTCGGTTTGCGGGGGAACAATGAGCAGTTCTTC. The rearrangement joins TRBV23-1 to TRBJ2-1, with TRBD2 matching over 7 bases. TRBV23-1 is assigned to the ORF class and has an uncertain function. This CDR3 is 16 amino acids long. Unmatched junction bases numbered 11, after V lost 4 bases and J lost 5 bases.

This clone was detected only a few times. The chain employs TRBV10-3 and TRBJ1-1, with D maybe TRBD1 (5 bases). Trimming stripped 10 bases from V and 2 bases from J, with 17 bases between. The CDR3 loop spans 14 amino acids. Germline values: CDR1 ENHRY, CDR2 SYGVKD. Here the CDR3 DNA reads TGTGCCACGAAGGGAGGGGTAATAAACACTGAAGCTTTCTTT. This translates into CATKGGVINTEAFF.

This chain connects TRBV19 to TRBJ1-6; no clear D gene. This CDR3 spans 14 amino acids. The germline V gene has CDR1 LNHDA and CDR2 SQIVND (reference sequence). The V end lost 7 bases, the J end lost 0 bases, and 7 bases lay between the germline ends. CDR3 amino acids: CASTLSSYNSPLHF. The CDR3 DNA follows: TGTGCCAGTACCTTAAGCTCCTATAATTCACCCCTCCACTTT.

The chain uses TRBV15 and TRBJ2-7, with TRBD2 matching over 9 bases. The J segment lost 2 bases and the V segment lost 0 bases, leaving 5 bases of the junction unmatched. This CDR3 has 16 amino acids. Germline assignment: CDR1 LNHNV and CDR2 YYDKDF (reference sequence). The CDR3 reads CATSRDSGGRTYEQYF. Here the CDR3 DNA reads TGTGCCACCAGCAGAGATAGCGGGGGACGAACCTACGAGCAGTACTTC.

This chain's CDR3 is CASSQGLGNSPLHF. DNA for the CDR3: TGCGCCAGCAGCCAGGGACTAGGGAATTCACCCCTCCACTTT. The chain recombines TRBV4-3 with TRBJ1-6; D is possibly TRBD1 (5 bases). The CDR3 is 14 residues long. With 3 bases removed from V and 7 bases from J, the gap between germline ends came to 10 bases. CDR1 is LGHNA, CDR2 YSLEER, per germline.

This clone appeared a single time. The chain recombines TRBV2 with TRBJ2-3, with D maybe TRBD1 (6 bases). CDR1 SNHLY and CDR2 FYNNEI come from the germline V gene. The CDR3 spans 15 residues. The ends were cut back, 6 bases at V and 0 bases at J, with 13 bases in the middle. The CDR3 bases are TGTGCCAGCAGACAAGACAGGCCAAGCACAGATACGCAGTATTTT. Amino acid sequence: CASRQDRPSTDTQYF.

This clone was detected only a few times. The chain has TRBV19 and TRBJ2-1; 11 bases match TRBD2. The trim removed 4 bases at V and 2 bases at J, leaving 1 base unmatched. The CDR3 spans 15 residues. Germline CDR1 LNHDA, CDR2 SQIVND (reference sequence). The CDR3 reads CASSSSGRAYNEQFF. The CDR3 DNA reads TGTGCCAGTAGTAGTAGCGGGAGGGCCTACAATGAGCAGTTCTTC.

This clone was counted a few times. J is TRBJ1-6 and V is TRBV7-9; 8 nucleotides agree with TRBD1. This CDR3 has 14 amino acids. V was pared by 6 bases and J by 10 bases, with 8 bases of the junction left unmatched. In germline, CDR1 is SEHNR, CDR2 FQNEAQ (reference sequence). The CDR3 region has the DNA TGTGCCAGCAGGGGTCAGGGGGCTGGCTCACCCCTCCACTTT. This sequence encodes CASRGQGAGSPLHF.

V gene TRBV6-1 combines with J gene TRBJ1-3; 8 bases are shared with TRBD1. Germline assignment: CDR1 MNHNS and CDR2 SASEGT. This CDR3 has 18 amino acids. V was pared by 0 bases and J by 2 bases, with 9 bases of the junction left unmatched. The CDR3 DNA sequence: TGTGCCAGCAGTGAAGCGGTCTGGTCGACAGGGGCTGGAAACACCATATATTTT. Translated, it gives CASSEAVWSTGAGNTIYF.

The CDR3 region has the DNA TGCGCCAGCAGCGACCCTAACAGCAATGAGCAGTTCTTC. Its protein is CASSDPNSNEQFF. The chain is built from TRBV5-1 and TRBJ2-1; no definite D call. Germline V CDR1 and CDR2: SGHRS, YFSETQ. The CDR3 totals 13 residues. V was shortened by 4 bases and J by 6 bases, with 11 bases between the two germline ends. Complete variable domain (other parts from reference TRBV5-1 and TRBJ2-1): KAGVTQTPRYLIKTRGQQVTLSCSPISGHRSVSWYQQTPGQGLQFLFEYFSETQRNKGNFPGRFSGRQFSNSRSEMNVSTLELGDSALYLCASSDPNSNEQFFGPGTRLTVL.

This chain links TRBV19 with TRBJ2-1; no clear D gene. The CDR3 extends over 15 amino acids. CDR1 and CDR2 from the germline V gene are LNHDA and SQIVND (reference sequence). Trimming took off 5 bases at V and 0 bases at J, with 11 bases between the two ends. The CDR3, as DNA: TGTGCCAGTAGTGCCTCTGTGAGCTCCTACAATGAGCAGTTCTTC. Translated: CASSASVSSYNEQFF. Combining the CDR3 with reference TRBV19 and TRBJ2-1 gives the whole variable domain DGGITQSPKYLFRKEGQNVTLSCEQNLNHDAMYWYRQDPGQGLRLIYYSQIVNDFQKGDIAEGYSVSREKKESFPLTVTSAQKNPTAFYLCASSASVSSYNEQFFGPGTRLTVL.

The rearrangement uses TRBV5-1 and TRBJ2-5, with D uncertain. Germline CDR1 reads SGHRS; CDR2 reads YFSETQ. The CDR3 is 15 residues long. Trimming removed 4 bases from V and 5 bases from J, with 18 bases in between. Written as DNA, the CDR3 is TGCGCCAGCAGCGCAGGAAATTCGCTTACGGAGACCCAGTACTTC. This encodes CASSAGNSLTETQYF.

This clone was seen only a few times. This chain connects TRBV18 to TRBJ1-1; 7 bases map to TRBD1. Germline V lookup: CDR1 KGHSH, CDR2 LQKENI. The length of the CDR3 is 14 residues. V dropped 4 bases and J dropped 0; count of bases not matched to a gene: 2. CDR3 sequence: CASSLGTVNTEAFF. The CDR3, as DNA: TGTGCCAGCTCACTCGGGACAGTGAACACTGAAGCTTTCTTT. The full variable domain, completed using reference TRBV18 and TRBJ1-1, is NAGVMQNPRHLVRRRGQEARLRCSPMKGHSHVYWYRQLPEEGLKFMVYLQKENIIDESGMPKERFSAEFPKEGPSILRIQQVVRGDSAAYFCASSLGTVNTEAFFGQGTRLTVV.

The chain carries TRBV18 and TRBJ2-4; TRBD2 might be the D (6 bases). This CDR3 region has 16 residues. The V gene lost 3 bases and the J gene lost 1 base, with 13 bases spanning the gap. Germline CDR1 is KGHSH and CDR2 is LQKENI. CDR3 sequence: CASSPLASGAKNIQYF. The CDR3 DNA sequence: TGTGCCAGCTCACCCTTAGCGAGCGGGGCCAAAAACATTCAGTACTTC.

The chain joins TRBV5-4 to TRBJ1-3; 7 bases match TRBD1. The CDR3 runs to 15 residues. V lost 4 bases to trimming and J lost 4 bases; unmatched junction nucleotides: 8. Germline CDR1 is SGHNT and CDR2 is YYREEE (reference sequence). The CDR3 sequence is CASSTTGSAGNTIYF. CDR3 nucleotides: TGTGCCAGCAGCACGACAGGGTCGGCGGGAAACACCATATATTTT.

The chain links TRBV27 to TRBJ2-1, with a tentative D call TRBD1 (6 bases). V gave up 8 bases and J gave up 9 bases, with 29 bases separating them. Looked up from germline, CDR1 is MNHEY and CDR2 is SMNVEV (reference sequence). The CDR3 covers 17 residues. CDR3 loop: CASGSQQGLSMSFEQFF. CDR3 sequence (DNA): TGTGCCAGCGGCTCGCAACAGGGTCTTAGTATGAGTTTTGAGCAGTTCTTC.

To note about this clone: This same CDR3 is encoded by further DNA sequences in the sample. The chain couples TRBV7-3 to TRBJ1-1; D is unclear. Germline CDR1 is SGHTA and CDR2 is FQGTGA. The length of the CDR3 is 13 residues. V lost 2 bases and J lost 2, with 6 bases in between. The CDR3 DNA follows: TGTGCCAGCAGCTTAGATCGTAACACTGAAGCTTTCTTT. This encodes CASSLDRNTEAFF.

The chain is built from TRBV6-5 and TRBJ1-5, with a possible D match to TRBD1 (5 bases). Germline CDR1 is MNHEY and CDR2 is SVGAGI. V shed 5 bases and J shed 4 bases, with 9 bases lying between them. There are 13 residues in the CDR3. The CDR3 is CASSRDFNQPQHF. CDR3 DNA sequence: TGTGCCAGCAGTCGGGACTTTAATCAGCCCCAGCATTTT.

The chain links TRBV6-5 to TRBJ1-5; D is ambiguous. The CDR3 contains 14 residues. Germline-derived CDR1 and CDR2 are MNHEY and SVGAGI. The V end lost 5 bases, the J end lost 6 bases, and 14 bases lay between the germline ends. The CDR3 DNA sequence: TGTGCCAGCAGTGAAGAGGCAGCACCTCAGCCCCAGCATTTT. It encodes CASSEEAAPQPQHF.

The rearrangement joins TRBV6-1 to TRBJ2-5, with D possibly TRBD2 on 5 matching bases. The DNA end lines up better with TRBJ2-7; the J call may be wrong. Germline lookup yields CDR1 MNHNS and CDR2 SASEGT. The CDR3 runs to 12 residues. CDR3 bases: TGTGCCAGCAGCGGACTGGGTTACGAGCAGTACTTC. The encoded protein is CASSGLGYEQYF.

V usage is TRBV6-5 and J usage is TRBJ2-7; 8 bases agree with TRBD1. The CDR3 loop spans 14 amino acids. The J segment lost 4 bases and the V segment lost 5 bases, leaving 7 bases of the junction unmatched. Germline-derived CDR1 and CDR2 are MNHEY and SVGAGI. For the CDR3, the DNA is TGTGCCAGCAGTGCCGACAGGGGTGTTTACGAGCAGTACTTC. It encodes CASSADRGVYEQYF.

This chain uses TRBV4-2 with TRBJ2-5; TRBD1 is a possible D gene (6 bases). Deletions cut 1 base from V and 2 bases from J, with 8 bases between. The CDR3 is 14 residues long. CDR1 and CDR2 from the germline V gene are LGHNA and YNFKEQ. DNA for the CDR3: TGTGCCAGCAGCCAAGGACAGGTTCAAGAGACCCAGTACTTC. This gives the protein CASSQGQVQETQYF.

V and J are TRBV9 and TRBJ2-1; 9 bases fit TRBD1. The junction had 8 bases not matched to a gene; V was cut back by 4 bases and J by 3 bases. Germline-derived CDR1 and CDR2 are SGDLS and YYNGEE. CDR3 size: 16 residues. CDR3 in DNA: TGTGCCAGCAGCCCGAGGGGACAGGGTGGCTACAATGAGCAGTTCTTC. Translated: CASSPRGQGGYNEQFF.

The rearrangement joins TRBV7-3 to TRBJ2-3; the D gene could be TRBD1 or TRBD2 (5 bases each). CDR3 length: 14 amino acids. Germline V lookup: CDR1 SGHTA, CDR2 FQGTGA. Deletions cut 2 bases from V and 0 bases from J, with 6 bases between. CDR3 sequence reads: CASSLGTSTDTQYF. The CDR3 nucleotides are TGTGCCAGCAGCTTAGGGACGAGCACAGATACGCAGTATTTT.

V usage is TRBV28 and J usage is TRBJ1-1, with D perhaps matching TRBD1 (5 bases). Germline CDR1 is MDHEN and CDR2 is SYDVKM. The CDR3 has 15 amino acids. Trimming removed 5 bases from V and 4 bases from J, with 17 bases in between. This chain's CDR3 is CASSGHQLFGTEAFF. CDR3 bases: TGTGCCAGCAGTGGACACCAACTATTCGGCACTGAAGCTTTCTTT.

This chain links TRBV25-1 with TRBJ2-4, with TRBD2 matching over 7 bases. V gave up 0 bases and J gave up 14 bases; unmatched junction bases: 4. The CDR3 runs 12 residues. Germline V gene data show CDR1 as MGHDK and CDR2 as SYGVNS. CDR3 nucleotides: TGTGCCAGCAGTGAATATAGACTAGCCGAGTACTTC. This encodes CASSEYRLAEYF.

This rearrangement joins TRBV28 to TRBJ2-3; 8 bases fit TRBD1. This CDR3 contains 17 residues. The V and J ends lost 3 bases and 3 bases, in that order; junction bases with no gene match: 11. Germline CDR1 MDHEN, CDR2 SYDVKM. The CDR3 sequence is CASSFPQDRAVTDTQYF. Written as DNA, the CDR3 is TGTGCCAGCAGTTTCCCTCAGGACAGGGCTGTTACAGATACGCAGTATTTT.

The CDR3 bases are TGTGCCAGCAGCCAACTCGGACTAGCCGGGGAGACCCAGTACTTC. Its protein product is CASSQLGLAGETQYF. The V and J genes are TRBV4-2 and TRBJ2-5; 8 bases match TRBD2. V was clipped by 2 bases and J by 5 bases; unmatched bases: 7. Germline V gives CDR1 LGHNA, CDR2 YNFKEQ. The CDR3 runs to 15 residues.